The T cell receptor (beta chain) described here comes from a study of cytomegalovirus exposure and HLA in healthy donors. The PCR had 60 Vbeta and 13 Jbeta primers. Clones were sequenced by immunoSEQ multiplex PCR, and TCRdb holds only the in-frame ones, with some missing. The sample carries about 150,000 clones, 78% recorded once. There are a few counts of this clone. The receptor was isolated from a male donor in good health and CMV-seronegative. The material sequenced was PBMCs.

In nucleotides, the CDR3 is TGTGCCTGGAGTGTACGAGGGGGCGGCGAGCAGTACTTC. Encoded protein: CAWSVRGGGEQYF. V gene TRBV30 combines with J gene TRBJ2-5, with TRBD1 matching 7 bases. The J call may be faulty, since TRBJ2-7 better matches the DNA end. Germline V CDR1 and CDR2: GTSNPN, SVGIG (reference sequence). The CDR3 contains 13 residues.